The clone carrying this T cell receptor beta chain has more than one count but fewer than ten. These data come from a study of radiation and T cells in renal cell carcinoma. Time point denoted: baseline pretreatment blood. This sample's treatment: 15 Gy SBRT to primary tumor, nephrectomy 4 weeks later. Germline values: CDR1 SQVTM, CDR2 ANQGSEA. The CDR3 totals 10 residues. The trim removed 7 bases at V and 11 bases at J, leaving 6 bases unmatched. Here immunoSEQ multiplex PCR was the method, and the copy in TCRdb shows in-frame clones only, minus some. The sample holds tens of thousands of clones, about 79% seen once.

The clonotype comes from a man in his sixties with renal cell carcinoma. The V gene is TRBV29-1, the J gene TRBJ1-1; 8 nucleotides align to TRBD1. The input for sequencing was blood, taken from a patient whose treatment included radiotherapy and nephrectomy. DNA for the CDR3: TGCAGCGATTCGACAGGGGAGGCTTTCTTT. Amino acid sequence: CSDSTGEAFF.